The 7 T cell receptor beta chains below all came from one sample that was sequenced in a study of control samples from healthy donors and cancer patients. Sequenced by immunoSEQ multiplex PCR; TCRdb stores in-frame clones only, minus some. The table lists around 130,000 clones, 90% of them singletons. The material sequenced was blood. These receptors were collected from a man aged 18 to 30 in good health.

The CDR3 is CASSWAGGPSGNTIYF. CDR3 coding DNA: TGTGCCAGCTCTTGGGCAGGGGGCCCCTCTGGAAACACCATATATTTT. The chain employs TRBV18 and TRBJ1-3; 8 bases match TRBD1. With 6 bases clipped from V and 0 bases from J, the junction kept 7 bases outside the gene matches. This CDR3 comprises 16 residues. CDR1 KGHSH and CDR2 LQKENI come from the germline V gene.

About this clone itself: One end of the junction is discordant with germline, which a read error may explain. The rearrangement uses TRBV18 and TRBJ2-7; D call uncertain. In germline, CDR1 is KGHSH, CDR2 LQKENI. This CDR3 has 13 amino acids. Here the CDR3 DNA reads TGTGCCAGCTCACAAGCGACCCACTACGGGCAGTACTTC. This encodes CASSQATHYGQYF.

CDR3 sequence reads: CASRPSTNYGYTF. In DNA form, the CDR3 reads TGCGCCAGCAGGCCCTCTACTAACTATGGCTACACCTTC. This rearrangement joins TRBV5-1 to TRBJ1-2; the D is unclear. Germline assignment: CDR1 SGHRS and CDR2 YFSETQ. With 5 bases removed from V and 0 bases from J, the gap between germline ends came to 8 bases. This CDR3 has 13 amino acids.

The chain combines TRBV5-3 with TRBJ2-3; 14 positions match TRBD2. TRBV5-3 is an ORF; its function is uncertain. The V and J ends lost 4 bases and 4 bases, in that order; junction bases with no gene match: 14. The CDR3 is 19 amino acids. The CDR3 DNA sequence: TGTGCCAGAAGCGAAATTCGACTAGCGGGAGGGCCTAGGTCAGATACGCAGTATTTT. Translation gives CARSEIRLAGGPRSDTQYF.

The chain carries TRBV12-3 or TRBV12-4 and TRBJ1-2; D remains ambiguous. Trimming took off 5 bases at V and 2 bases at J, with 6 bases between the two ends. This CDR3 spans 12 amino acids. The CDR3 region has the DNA TGTGCCAGCAGTAACAGAAACTATGGCTACACCTTC. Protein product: CASSNRNYGYTF.

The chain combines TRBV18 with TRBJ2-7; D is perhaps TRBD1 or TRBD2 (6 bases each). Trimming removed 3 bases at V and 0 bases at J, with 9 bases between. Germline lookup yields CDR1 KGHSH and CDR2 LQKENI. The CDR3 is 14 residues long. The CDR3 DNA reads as TGTGCCAGCTCACCGCGGGACACCTCCTACGAGCAGTACTTC. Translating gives CASSPRDTSYEQYF.

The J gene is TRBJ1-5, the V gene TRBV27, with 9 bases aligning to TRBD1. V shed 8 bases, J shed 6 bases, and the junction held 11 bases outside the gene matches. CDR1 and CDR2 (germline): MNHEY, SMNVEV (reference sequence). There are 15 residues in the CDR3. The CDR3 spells CASAVDRGSIQPQHF. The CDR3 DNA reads TGTGCCAGCGCTGTTGACAGGGGGTCGATTCAGCCCCAGCATTTT.